This T cell receptor (beta chain) was recovered during a study of shared clonotypes between healthy human individuals. This clone was detected once. Partitioning of CD4+ cells yielded a CD45RA+ naive subset and a CD45RA-negative memory subset. Per the original data handling: In the immunoSEQ data, sequences were junction-only and lacked quality scores, so filtering differed. The table came from immunoSEQ multiplex PCR; TCRdb's copy has only in-frame clones and leaves some out. That table supplies the V and J calls and clone size; D and trimming were determined from the DNA. The data show about 1.5 million clones, roughly 96% seen once. With 5 bases clipped from V and 6 bases from J, the junction kept 3 bases outside the gene matches. Germline assignment: CDR1 LNHDA and CDR2 SQIVND (reference sequence). This CDR3 comprises 13 residues.

This TCR derives from a man under 40 in good health. What was sequenced was naive CD4+ T cells sorted from blood. Sample subset: CD45RA+ positively selected. The rearrangement joins TRBV19 to TRBJ2-2, with TRBD1 matching over 7 bases. CDR3 nucleotide sequence: TGTGCCAGTAGTTCGCAGGGGGCCGGGGAGCTGTTTTTT. This gives the protein CASSSQGAGELFF.